In this sample, the clone carrying this T cell receptor (beta chain) turned up many times. Its antigen is as yet unknown. In germline, CDR1 is SQVTM, CDR2 ANQGSEA. V lost 7 bases and J lost 2, with 11 bases in between. The CDR3 extends over 12 amino acids. The data derive from a study of CD8+CD57+ T cells in acquired aplastic anemia. As for the study in general: The average for DNA from sorted CD4+ and CD8+ cells was roughly 3 ug. Study results and caveats: Controls did not differ significantly from patients in CD8+ Simpson's diversity.

TCR beta VDJ and CDR3 were profiled, and genomic DNA was the template. TCRdb reprocessed the reads via MiXCR and lists one record per CDR3 protein. The table lists roughly 300,000 distinct CDR3 sequences, 55% to 65% of them singletons. The genes are TRBV29-1 and TRBJ2-5; D not certain. This TCR came from a human donor with severe aplastic anemia or a healthy control (not recorded which). The source material was sorted CD4+, CD8+, or CD8+CD57+ T cells (not recorded which) from PBMCs. CDR3 in DNA: TGCAGCGGGAGACCCTCACAAGAGACCCAGTACTTC. Its translation: CSGRPSQETQYF.